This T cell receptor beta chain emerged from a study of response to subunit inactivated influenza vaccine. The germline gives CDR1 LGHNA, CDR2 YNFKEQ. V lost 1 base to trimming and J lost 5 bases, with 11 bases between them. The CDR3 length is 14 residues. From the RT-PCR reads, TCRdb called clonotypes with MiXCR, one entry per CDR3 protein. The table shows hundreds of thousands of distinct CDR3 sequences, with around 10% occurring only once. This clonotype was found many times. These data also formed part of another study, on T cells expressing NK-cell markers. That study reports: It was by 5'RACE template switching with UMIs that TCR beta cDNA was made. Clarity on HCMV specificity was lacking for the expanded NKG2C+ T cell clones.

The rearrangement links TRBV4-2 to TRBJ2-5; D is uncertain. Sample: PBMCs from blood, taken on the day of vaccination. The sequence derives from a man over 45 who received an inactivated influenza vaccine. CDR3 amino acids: CASSQAQIQETQYF. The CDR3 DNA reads TGTGCCAGCAGCCAAGCCCAGATCCAGGAGACCCAGTACTTC.